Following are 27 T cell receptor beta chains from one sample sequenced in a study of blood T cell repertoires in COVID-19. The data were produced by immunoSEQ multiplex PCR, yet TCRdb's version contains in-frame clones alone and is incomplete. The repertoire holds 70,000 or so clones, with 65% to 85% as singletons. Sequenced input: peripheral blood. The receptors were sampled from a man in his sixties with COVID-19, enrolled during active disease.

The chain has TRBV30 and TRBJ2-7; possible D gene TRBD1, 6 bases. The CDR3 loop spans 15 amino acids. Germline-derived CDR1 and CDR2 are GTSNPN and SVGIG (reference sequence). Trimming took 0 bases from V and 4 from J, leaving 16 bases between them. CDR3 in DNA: TGTGCCTGGAGTGTACACTCAGGACAGAATTACGAGCAGTACTTC. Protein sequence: CAWSVHSGQNYEQYF. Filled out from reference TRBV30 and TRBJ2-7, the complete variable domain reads SQTIHQWPATLVQPVGSPLSLECTVEGTSNPNLYWYRQAAGRGLQLLFYSVGIGQISSEVPQNLSASRPQDRQFILSSKKLLLSDSGFYLCAWSVHSGQNYEQYFGPGTRLTVT.

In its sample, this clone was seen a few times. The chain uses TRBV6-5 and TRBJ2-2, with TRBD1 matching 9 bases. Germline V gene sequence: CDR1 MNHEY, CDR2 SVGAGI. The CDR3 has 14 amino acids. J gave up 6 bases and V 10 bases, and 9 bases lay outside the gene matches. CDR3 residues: CANRDREESGELFF. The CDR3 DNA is TGTGCCAACCGGGACAGGGAAGAATCCGGGGAGCTGTTTTTT.

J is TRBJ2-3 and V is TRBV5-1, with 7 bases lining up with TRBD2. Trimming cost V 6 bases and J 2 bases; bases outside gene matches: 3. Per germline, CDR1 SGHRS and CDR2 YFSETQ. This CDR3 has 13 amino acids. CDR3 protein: CASTGTTTDTQYF. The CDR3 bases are TGCGCCAGCACCGGGACTACCACAGATACGCAGTATTTT.

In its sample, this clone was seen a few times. CDR3 sequence (DNA): TGTGCCAGCAGCCCGCAGGGGGCCGGAGAGCAGTACTTC. Encoded protein: CASSPQGAGEQYF. This chain connects TRBV7-9 to TRBJ2-7, with 8 nucleotides matching TRBD1. The CDR3 extends over 13 amino acids. J was trimmed by 7 bases and V by 5 bases; bases with no gene match: 7. Germline values: CDR1 SEHNR, CDR2 FQNEAQ (reference sequence). The full variable domain, completed using reference TRBV7-9 and TRBJ2-7, is DTGVSQNPRHKITKRGQNVTFRCDPISEHNRLYWYRQTLGQGPEFLTYFQNEAQLEKSRLLSDRFSAERPKGSFSTLEIQRTEQGDSAMYLCASSPQGAGEQYFGPGTRLTVT.

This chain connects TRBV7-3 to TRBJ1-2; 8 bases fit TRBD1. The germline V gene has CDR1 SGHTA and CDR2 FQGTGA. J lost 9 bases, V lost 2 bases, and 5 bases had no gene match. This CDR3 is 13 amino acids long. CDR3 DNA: TGTGCCAGCAGCTTAGACAGGGGAAGGAGCTACACCTTC. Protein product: CASSLDRGRSYTF. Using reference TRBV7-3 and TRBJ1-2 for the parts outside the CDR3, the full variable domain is GAGVSQTPSNKVTEKGKYVELRCDPISGHTALYWYRQSLGQGPEFLIYFQGTGAADDSGLPNDRFFAVRPEGSVSTLKIQRTERGDSAVYLCASSLDRGRSYTFGSGTRLTVV.

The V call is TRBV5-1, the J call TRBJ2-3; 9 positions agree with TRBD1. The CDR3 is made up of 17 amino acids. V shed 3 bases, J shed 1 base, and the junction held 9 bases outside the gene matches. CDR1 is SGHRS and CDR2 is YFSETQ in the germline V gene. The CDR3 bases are TGCGCCAGCAGCTCGGGACAGGGATCCGTTGGCACAGATACGCAGTATTTT. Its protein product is CASSSGQGSVGTDTQYF.

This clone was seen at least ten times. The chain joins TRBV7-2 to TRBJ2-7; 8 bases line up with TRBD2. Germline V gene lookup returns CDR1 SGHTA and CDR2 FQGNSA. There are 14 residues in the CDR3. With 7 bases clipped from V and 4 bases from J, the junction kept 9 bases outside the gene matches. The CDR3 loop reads CASNWPGGDYEQYF. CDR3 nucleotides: TGTGCCAGCAATTGGCCGGGAGGGGATTACGAGCAGTACTTC.

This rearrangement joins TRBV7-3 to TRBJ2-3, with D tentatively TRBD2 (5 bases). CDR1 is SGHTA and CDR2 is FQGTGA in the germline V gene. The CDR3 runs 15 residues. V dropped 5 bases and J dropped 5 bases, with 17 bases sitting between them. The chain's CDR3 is CASSLELVSGDTQYF. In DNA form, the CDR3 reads TGTGCCAGCAGCCTAGAACTAGTCTCGGGAGATACGCAGTATTTT.

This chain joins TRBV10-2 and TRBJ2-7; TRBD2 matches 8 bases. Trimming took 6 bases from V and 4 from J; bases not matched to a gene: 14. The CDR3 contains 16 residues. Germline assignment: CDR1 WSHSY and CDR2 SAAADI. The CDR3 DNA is TGCGCCAGCAGCTCAGGAGGAGCGGGAGTACAATACGAGCAGTACTTC. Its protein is CASSSGGAGVQYEQYF.

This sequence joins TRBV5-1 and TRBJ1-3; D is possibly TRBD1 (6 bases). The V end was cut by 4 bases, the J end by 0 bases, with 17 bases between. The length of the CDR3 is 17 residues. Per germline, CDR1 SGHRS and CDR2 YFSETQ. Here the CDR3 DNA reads TGCGCCAGCAGCCCCCGGGGCCGGACAGCCTCTGGAAACACCATATATTTT. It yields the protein CASSPRGRTASGNTIYF.

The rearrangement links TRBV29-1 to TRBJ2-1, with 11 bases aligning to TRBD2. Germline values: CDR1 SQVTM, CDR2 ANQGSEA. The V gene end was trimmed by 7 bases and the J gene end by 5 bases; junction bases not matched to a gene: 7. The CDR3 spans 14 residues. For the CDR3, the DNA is TGCAGCGCTACCCTAGCGGGAGGTCACAATGAGCAGTTCTTC. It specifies CSATLAGGHNEQFF.

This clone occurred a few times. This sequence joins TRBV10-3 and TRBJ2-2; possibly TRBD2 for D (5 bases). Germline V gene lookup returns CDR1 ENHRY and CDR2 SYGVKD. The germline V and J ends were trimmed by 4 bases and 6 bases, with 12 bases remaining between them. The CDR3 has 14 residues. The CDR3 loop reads CAISGGMRAGELFF. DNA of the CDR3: TGTGCCATCAGTGGAGGCATGCGGGCCGGGGAGCTGTTTTTT.

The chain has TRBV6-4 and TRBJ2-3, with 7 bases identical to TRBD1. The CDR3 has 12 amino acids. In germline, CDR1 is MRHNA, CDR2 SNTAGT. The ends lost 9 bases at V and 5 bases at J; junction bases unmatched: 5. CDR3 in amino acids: CARTGLVDTQYF. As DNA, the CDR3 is TGTGCCAGGACAGGGTTGGTAGATACGCAGTATTTT.

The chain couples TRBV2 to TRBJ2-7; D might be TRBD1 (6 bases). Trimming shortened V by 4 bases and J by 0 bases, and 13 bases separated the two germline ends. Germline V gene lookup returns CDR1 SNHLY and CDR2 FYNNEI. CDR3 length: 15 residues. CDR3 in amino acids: CASSAQGQSSYEQYF. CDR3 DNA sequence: TGTGCCAGCAGTGCGCAAGGACAGAGCTCCTACGAGCAGTACTTC.

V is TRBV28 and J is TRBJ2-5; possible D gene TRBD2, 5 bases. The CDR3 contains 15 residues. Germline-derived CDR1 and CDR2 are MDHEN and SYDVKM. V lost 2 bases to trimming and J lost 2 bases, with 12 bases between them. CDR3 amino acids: CASSLLALRQETQYF. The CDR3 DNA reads TGTGCCAGCAGTTTACTAGCATTACGACAAGAGACCCAGTACTTC. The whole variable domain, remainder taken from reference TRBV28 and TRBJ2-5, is DVKVTQSSRYLVKRTGEKVFLECVQDMDHENMFWYRQDPGLGLRLIYFSYDVKMKEKGDIPEGYSVSREKKERFSLILESASTNQTSMYLCASSLLALRQETQYFGPGTRLLVL.

The CDR3 DNA follows: TGTGCCAGCTCATCGGGACAGACTCCTAACTATGGCTACACCTTC. Amino acids: CASSSGQTPNYGYTF. The chain combines TRBV18 with TRBJ1-2; the match to TRBD1 covers 7 bases. Germline V lookup: CDR1 KGHSH, CDR2 LQKENI. The CDR3 has 15 residues. Unmatched junction bases numbered 6, after V lost 5 bases and J lost 0 bases.

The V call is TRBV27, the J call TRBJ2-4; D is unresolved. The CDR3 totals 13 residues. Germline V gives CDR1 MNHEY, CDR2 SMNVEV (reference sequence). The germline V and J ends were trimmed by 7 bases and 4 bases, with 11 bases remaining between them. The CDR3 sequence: CASKVGPKNIQYF. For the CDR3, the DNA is TGTGCCAGCAAGGTTGGGCCGAAAAACATTCAGTACTTC.

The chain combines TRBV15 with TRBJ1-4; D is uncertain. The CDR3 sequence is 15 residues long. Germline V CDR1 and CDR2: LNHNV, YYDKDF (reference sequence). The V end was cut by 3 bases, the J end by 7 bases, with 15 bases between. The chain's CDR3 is CATSSRGQLGEKLFF. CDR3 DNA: TGTGCCACCAGCAGTCGAGGTCAATTGGGTGAAAAACTGTTTTTT.

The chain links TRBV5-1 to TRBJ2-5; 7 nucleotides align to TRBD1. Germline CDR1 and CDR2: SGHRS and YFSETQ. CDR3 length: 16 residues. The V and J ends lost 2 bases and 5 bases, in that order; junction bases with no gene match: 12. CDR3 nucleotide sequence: TGCGCCAGCAGCTTCTCCACCGGGACAGCTGTTGAGACCCAGTACTTC. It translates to CASSFSTGTAVETQYF.

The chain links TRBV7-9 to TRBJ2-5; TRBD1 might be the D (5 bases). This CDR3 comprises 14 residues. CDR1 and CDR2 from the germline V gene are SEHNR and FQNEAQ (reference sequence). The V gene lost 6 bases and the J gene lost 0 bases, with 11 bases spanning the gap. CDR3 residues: CASSPTAYQETQYF. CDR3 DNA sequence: TGTGCCAGCAGTCCGACAGCGTACCAAGAGACCCAGTACTTC.

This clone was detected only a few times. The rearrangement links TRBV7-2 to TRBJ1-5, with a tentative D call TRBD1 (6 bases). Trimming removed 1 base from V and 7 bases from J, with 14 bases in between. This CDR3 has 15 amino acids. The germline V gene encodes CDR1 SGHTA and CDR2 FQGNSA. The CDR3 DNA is TGTGCCAGCAGCTTAGTTTCAGGGGTCGGCCAGCCCCAGCATTTT. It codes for CASSLVSGVGQPQHF.

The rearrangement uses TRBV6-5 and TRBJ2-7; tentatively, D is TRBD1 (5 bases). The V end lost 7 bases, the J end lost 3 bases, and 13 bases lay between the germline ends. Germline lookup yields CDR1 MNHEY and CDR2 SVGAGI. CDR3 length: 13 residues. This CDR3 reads CASTTGAYYEQYF. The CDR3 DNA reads TGTGCCAGCACCACAGGAGCCTACTACGAGCAGTACTTC.

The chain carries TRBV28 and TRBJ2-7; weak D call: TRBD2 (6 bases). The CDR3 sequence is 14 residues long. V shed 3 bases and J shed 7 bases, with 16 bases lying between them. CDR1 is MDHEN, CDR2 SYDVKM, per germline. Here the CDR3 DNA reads TGTGCCAGCAGTTTGAGTCAGGCTGGGGGGGAGCAGTACTTC. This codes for CASSLSQAGGEQYF.

CDR3 DNA: TGTGCCAGCAGCTTAGTGTTCCCCGGTGAGCAGTTCTTC. Residues: CASSLVFPGEQFF. The chain carries TRBV11-3 and TRBJ2-1; no firm D call. Trimming stripped 1 base from V and 9 bases from J, with 10 bases between. The CDR3 contains 13 residues. CDR1 is SGHNT, CDR2 YENEEA, per germline.

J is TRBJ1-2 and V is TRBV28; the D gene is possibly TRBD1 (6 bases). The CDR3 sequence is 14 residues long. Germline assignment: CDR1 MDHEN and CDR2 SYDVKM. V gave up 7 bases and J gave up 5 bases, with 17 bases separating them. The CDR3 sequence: CASTTTGRGYGYTF. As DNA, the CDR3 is TGTGCCAGCACTACAACAGGCAGGGGATATGGCTACACCTTC.

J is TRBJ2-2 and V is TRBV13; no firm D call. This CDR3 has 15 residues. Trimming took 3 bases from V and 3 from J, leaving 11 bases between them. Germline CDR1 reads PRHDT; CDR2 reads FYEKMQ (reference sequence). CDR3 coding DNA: TGTGCCAGCAGCTTGGCAGTTCAAGACACCGGGGAGCTGTTTTTT. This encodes CASSLAVQDTGELFF. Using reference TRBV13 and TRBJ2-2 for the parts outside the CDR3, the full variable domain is AAGVIQSPRHLIKEKRETATLKCYPIPRHDTVYWYQQGPGQDPQFLISFYEKMQSDKGSIPDRFSAQQFSDYHSELNMSSLELGDSALYFCASSLAVQDTGELFFGEGSRLTVL.

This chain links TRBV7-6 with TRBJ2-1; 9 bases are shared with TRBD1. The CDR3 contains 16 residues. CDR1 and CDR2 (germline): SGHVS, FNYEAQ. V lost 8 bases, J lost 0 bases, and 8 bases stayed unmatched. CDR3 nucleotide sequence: TGTGCCAGCGGAACTACGGGACAGGGCTCCTACAATGAGCAGTTCTTC. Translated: CASGTTGQGSYNEQFF.